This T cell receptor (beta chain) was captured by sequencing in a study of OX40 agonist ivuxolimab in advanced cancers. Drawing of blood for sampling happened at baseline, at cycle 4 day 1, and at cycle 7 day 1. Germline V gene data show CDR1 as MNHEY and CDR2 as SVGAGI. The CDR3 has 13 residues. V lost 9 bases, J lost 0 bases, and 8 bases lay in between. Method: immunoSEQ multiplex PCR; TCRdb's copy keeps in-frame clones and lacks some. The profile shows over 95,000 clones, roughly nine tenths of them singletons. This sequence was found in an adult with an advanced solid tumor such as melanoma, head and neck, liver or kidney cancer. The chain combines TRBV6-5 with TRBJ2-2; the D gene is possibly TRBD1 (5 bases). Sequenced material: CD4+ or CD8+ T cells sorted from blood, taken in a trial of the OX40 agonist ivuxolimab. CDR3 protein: CASTGANTGELFF. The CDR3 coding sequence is TGTGCCAGTACAGGTGCGAACACCGGGGAGCTGTTTTTT.